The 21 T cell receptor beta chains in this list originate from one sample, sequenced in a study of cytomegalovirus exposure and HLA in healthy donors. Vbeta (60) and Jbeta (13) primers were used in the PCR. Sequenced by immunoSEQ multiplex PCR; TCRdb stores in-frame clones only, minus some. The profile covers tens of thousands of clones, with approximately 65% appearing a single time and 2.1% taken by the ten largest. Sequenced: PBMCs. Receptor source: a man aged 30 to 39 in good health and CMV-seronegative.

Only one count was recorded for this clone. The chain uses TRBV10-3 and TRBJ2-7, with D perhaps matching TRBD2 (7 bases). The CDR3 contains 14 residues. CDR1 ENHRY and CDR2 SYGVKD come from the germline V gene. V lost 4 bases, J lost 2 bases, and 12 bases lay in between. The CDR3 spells CAISVAGATYEQYF. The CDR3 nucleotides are TGTGCCATCAGTGTGGCGGGGGCAACCTACGAGCAGTACTTC.

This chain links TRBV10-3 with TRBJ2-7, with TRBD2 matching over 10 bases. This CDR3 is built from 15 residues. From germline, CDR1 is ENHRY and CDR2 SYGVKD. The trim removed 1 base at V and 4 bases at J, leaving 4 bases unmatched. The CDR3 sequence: CAISEFVAGGYEQYF. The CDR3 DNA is TGTGCCATCAGTGAGTTCGTAGCGGGAGGTTACGAGCAGTACTTC.

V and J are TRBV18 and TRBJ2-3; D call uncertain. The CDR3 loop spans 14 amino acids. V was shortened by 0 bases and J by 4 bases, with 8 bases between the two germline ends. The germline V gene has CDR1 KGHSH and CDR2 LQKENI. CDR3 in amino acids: CASSPPLYSDTQYF. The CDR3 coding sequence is TGTGCCAGCTCACCACCTTTATATTCAGATACGCAGTATTTT.

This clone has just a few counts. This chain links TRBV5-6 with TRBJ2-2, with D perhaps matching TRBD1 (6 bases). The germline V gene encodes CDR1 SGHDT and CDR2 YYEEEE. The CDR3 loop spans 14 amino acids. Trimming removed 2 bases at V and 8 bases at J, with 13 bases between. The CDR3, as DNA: TGTGCCAGCAGCTTTAACAGGGCCCTGGGGGAGCTGTTTTTT. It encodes CASSFNRALGELFF.

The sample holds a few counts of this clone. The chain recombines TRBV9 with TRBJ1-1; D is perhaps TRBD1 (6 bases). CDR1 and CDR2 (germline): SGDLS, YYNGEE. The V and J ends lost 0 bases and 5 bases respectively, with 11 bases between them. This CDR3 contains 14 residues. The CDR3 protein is CASSVVGAHTEAFF. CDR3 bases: TGTGCCAGCAGCGTAGTGGGGGCGCATACTGAAGCTTTCTTT.

Here the CDR3 DNA reads TGTGCCAGCGCACTAGCGGGGGGGACCGGGGAGCTGTTTTTT. Residues: CASALAGGTGELFF. This sequence joins TRBV2 and TRBJ2-2, with TRBD2 identical over 13 bases. CDR1 is SNHLY, CDR2 FYNNEI, per germline. Trimming cost V 8 bases and J 5 bases; bases outside gene matches: 2. The CDR3 totals 14 residues.

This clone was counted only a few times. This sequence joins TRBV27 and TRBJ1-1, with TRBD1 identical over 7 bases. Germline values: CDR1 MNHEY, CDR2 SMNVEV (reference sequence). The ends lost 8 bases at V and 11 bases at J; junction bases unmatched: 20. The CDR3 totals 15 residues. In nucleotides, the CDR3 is TGTGCCAGCGGACCACTGGAGACAGGGCCGGCCGGGGCTTTCTTT. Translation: CASGPLETGPAGAFF.

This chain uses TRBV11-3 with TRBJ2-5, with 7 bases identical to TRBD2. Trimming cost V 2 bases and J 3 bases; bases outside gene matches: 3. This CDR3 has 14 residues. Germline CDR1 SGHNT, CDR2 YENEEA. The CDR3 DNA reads TGTGCCAGCAGCTTATTGGGGGGGGAAGAGACCCAGTACTTC. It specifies CASSLLGGEETQYF.

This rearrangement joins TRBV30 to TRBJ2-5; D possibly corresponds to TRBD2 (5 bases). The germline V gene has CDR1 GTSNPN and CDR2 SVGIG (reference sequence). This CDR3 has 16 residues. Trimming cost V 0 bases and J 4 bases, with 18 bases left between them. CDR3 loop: CAWSVADHGVRETQYF. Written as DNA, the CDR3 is TGTGCCTGGAGTGTGGCGGACCACGGGGTCCGAGAGACCCAGTACTTC.

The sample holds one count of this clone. The CDR3 is CASSDSGPFHSNQPQHF. The CDR3 bases are TGTGCCAGCAGTGATTCGGGTCCCTTCCATAGCAATCAGCCCCAGCATTTT. The gene calls are TRBV2 and TRBJ1-5; the D is unclear. The V end was cut by 3 bases, the J end by 0 bases, with 15 bases between. The CDR3 totals 17 residues. The V gene's germline CDR1 is SNHLY and CDR2 FYNNEI.

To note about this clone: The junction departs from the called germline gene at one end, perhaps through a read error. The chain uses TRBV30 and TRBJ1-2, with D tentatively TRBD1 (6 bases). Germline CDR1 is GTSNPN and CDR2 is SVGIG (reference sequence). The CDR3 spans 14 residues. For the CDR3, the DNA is TGTGCCTGGAGTGTACAGGGCGGGGGCTATGGCTACCCCTTC. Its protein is CAWSVQGGGYGYPF.

The CDR3 sequence: CASSESGSGQPQHF. CDR3 bases: TGTGCCAGCAGTGAATCAGGATCCGGACAGCCCCAGCATTTT. This chain connects TRBV25-1 to TRBJ1-5; D unclear. Germline V gene lookup returns CDR1 MGHDK and CDR2 SYGVNS. There are 14 residues in the CDR3. V was trimmed by 1 base and J by 7 bases, leaving 11 bases between them.

CDR3 DNA sequence: TGTGCCAGCAGCTCCCCGGGACAGGATGGGAGTGAAGCTTTCTTT. It specifies CASSSPGQDGSEAFF. The gene calls are TRBV7-3 and TRBJ1-1, with TRBD1 matching over 8 bases. Per germline, CDR1 SGHTA and CDR2 FQGTGA. The CDR3 is made up of 15 amino acids. J was trimmed by 7 bases and V by 4 bases; bases with no gene match: 11.

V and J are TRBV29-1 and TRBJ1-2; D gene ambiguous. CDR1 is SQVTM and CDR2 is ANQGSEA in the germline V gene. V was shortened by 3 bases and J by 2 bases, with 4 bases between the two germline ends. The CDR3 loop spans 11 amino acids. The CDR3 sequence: CSVDQNYGYTF. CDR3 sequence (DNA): TGCAGCGTTGACCAGAACTATGGCTACACCTTC.

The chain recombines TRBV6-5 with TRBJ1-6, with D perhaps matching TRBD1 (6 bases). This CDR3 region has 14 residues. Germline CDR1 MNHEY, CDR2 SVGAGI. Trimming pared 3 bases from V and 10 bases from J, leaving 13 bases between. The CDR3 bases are TGTGCCAGCAGTTATCGGGACATAAAGTCACCCCTCCACTTT. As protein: CASSYRDIKSPLHF.

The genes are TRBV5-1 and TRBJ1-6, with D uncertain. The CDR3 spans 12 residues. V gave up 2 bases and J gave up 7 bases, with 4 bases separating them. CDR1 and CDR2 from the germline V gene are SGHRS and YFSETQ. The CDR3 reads CASSFSNSPLHF. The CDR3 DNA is TGCGCCAGCAGCTTTTCAAATTCACCCCTCCACTTT. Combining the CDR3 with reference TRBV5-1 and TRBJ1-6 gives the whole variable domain KAGVTQTPRYLIKTRGQQVTLSCSPISGHRSVSWYQQTPGQGLQFLFEYFSETQRNKGNFPGRFSGRQFSNSRSEMNVSTLELGDSALYLCASSFSNSPLHFGNGTRLTVT.

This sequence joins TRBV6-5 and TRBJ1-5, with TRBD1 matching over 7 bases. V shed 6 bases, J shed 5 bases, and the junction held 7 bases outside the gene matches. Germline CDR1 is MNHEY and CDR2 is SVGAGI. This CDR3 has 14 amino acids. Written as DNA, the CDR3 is TGTGCCAGCAGGCCACAGGGGCTCCATCAGCCCCAGCATTTT. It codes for CASRPQGLHQPQHF.

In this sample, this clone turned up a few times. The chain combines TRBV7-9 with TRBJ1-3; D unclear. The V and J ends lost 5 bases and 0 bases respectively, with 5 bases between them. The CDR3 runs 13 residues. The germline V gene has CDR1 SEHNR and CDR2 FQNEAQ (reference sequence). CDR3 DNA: TGTGCCAGCAGCGGCGGCTCTGGAAACACCATATATTTT. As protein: CASSGGSGNTIYF.

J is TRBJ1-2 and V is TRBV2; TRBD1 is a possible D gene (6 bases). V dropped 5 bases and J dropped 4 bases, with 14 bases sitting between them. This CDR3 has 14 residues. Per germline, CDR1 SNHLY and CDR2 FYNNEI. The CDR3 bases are TGTGCCAGCAGTCCCTCGGACAGCACCTATGGCTACACCTTC. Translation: CASSPSDSTYGYTF. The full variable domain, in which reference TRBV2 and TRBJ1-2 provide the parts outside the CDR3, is EPEVTQTPSHQVTQMGQEVILRCVPISNHLYFYWYRQILGQKVEFLVSFYNNEISEKSEIFDDQFSVERPDGSNFTLKIRSTKLEDSAMYFCASSPSDSTYGYTFGSGTRLTVV.

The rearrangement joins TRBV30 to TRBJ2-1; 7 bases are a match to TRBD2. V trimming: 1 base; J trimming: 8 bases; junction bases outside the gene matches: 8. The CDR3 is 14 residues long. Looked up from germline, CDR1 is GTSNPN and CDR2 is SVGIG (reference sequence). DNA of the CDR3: TGTGCCTGGAGTGGCGGGAGAACGCTCTATGAGCAGTTCTTC. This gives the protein CAWSGGRTLYEQFF.

The chain's CDR3 is CASSEDRGLWNEQFF. CDR3 DNA sequence: TGTGCCAGCAGTGAGGACAGGGGGCTTTGGAATGAGCAGTTCTTC. This chain connects TRBV2 to TRBJ2-1; 11 bases align to TRBD1. Germline trimming cut 3 bases from V and 7 bases from J; bases unmatched to any gene: 5. There are 15 residues in the CDR3. Per germline, CDR1 SNHLY and CDR2 FYNNEI.